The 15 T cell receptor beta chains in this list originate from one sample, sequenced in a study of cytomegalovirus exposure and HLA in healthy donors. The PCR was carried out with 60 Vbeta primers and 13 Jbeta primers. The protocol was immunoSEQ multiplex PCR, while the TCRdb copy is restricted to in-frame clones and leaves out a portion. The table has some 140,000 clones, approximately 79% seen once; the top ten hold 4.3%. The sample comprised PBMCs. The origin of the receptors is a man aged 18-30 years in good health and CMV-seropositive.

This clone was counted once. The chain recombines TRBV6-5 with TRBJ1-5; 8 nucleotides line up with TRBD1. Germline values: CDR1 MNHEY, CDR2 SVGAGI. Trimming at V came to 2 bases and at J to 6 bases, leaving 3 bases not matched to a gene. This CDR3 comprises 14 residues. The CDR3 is CASSYRQGPQPQHF. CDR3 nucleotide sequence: TGTGCCAGCAGTTACCGACAGGGGCCTCAGCCCCAGCATTTT.

DNA for the CDR3: TGTGCCAGCAGCCTCCGGACAGCTGGCACAGATACGCAGTATTTT. Residues: CASSLRTAGTDTQYF. The gene calls are TRBV7-2 and TRBJ2-3; D may be TRBD1 (6 bases). The CDR3 contains 15 residues. Deletions cut 5 bases from V and 1 base from J, with 13 bases between. The germline gives CDR1 SGHTA, CDR2 FQGNSA.

CDR3 sequence reads: CAISEWAGSDQPQHF. DNA for the CDR3: TGTGCCATCAGTGAGTGGGCAGGGTCGGATCAGCCCCAGCATTTT. This rearrangement joins TRBV10-3 to TRBJ1-5, with TRBD1 as a possible D gene (5 bases). Germline V lookup: CDR1 ENHRY, CDR2 SYGVKD. Trimming cost V 1 base and J 5 bases, with 12 bases left between them. The CDR3 runs 15 residues.

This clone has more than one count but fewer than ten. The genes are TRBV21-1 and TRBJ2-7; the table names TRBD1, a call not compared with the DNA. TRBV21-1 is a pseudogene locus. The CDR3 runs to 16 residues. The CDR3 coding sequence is TGTGCCAGCAGCGACTGCTCAGGGGGCTGTAGGTACGAGCAGTACTTC. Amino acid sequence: CASSDCSGGCRYEQYF.

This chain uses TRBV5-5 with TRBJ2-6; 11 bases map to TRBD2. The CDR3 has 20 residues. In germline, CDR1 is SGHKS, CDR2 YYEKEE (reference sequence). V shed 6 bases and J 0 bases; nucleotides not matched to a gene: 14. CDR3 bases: TGTGCCAGCACCCACCGTCCCGGGACTAGCGGTAACTCTGGGGCCAACGTCCTGACTTTC. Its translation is CASTHRPGTSGNSGANVLTF.

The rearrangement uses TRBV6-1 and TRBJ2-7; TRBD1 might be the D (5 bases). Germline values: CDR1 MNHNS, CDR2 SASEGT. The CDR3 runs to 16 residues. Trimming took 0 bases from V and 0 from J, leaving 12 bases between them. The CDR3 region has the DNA TGTGCCAGCAGTGAAGCATCTGCGGACACCTCCTACGAGCAGTACTTC. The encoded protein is CASSEASADTSYEQYF.

DNA of the CDR3: TGCAGCGTTGAAGATCTAGGTTTCACCGGGGAGCTGTTTTTT. Its translation: CSVEDLGFTGELFF. The chain couples TRBV29-1 to TRBJ2-2, with no clear D. Germline lookup yields CDR1 SQVTM and CDR2 ANQGSEA. The CDR3 contains 14 residues. The V end was cut by 0 bases, the J end by 4 bases, with 9 bases between.

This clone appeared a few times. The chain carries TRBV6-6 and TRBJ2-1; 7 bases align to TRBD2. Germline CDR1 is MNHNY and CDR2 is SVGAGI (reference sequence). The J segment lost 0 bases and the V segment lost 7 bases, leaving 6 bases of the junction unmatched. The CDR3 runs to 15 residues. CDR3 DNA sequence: TGTGCCAGCACGGGAGGAGTTAGCTCCTACAATGAGCAGTTCTTC. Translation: CASTGGVSSYNEQFF.

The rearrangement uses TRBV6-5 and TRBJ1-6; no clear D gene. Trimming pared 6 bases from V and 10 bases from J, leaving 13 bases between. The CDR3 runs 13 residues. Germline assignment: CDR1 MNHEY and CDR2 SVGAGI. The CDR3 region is CASRLLHGSPLHF. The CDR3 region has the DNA TGTGCCAGCAGGCTCCTCCACGGGTCACCCCTCCACTTT.

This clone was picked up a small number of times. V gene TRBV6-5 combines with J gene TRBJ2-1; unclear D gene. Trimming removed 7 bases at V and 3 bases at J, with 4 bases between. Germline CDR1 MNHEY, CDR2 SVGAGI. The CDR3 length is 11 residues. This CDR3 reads CASINYNEQFF. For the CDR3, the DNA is TGTGCCAGCATAAACTACAATGAGCAGTTCTTC.

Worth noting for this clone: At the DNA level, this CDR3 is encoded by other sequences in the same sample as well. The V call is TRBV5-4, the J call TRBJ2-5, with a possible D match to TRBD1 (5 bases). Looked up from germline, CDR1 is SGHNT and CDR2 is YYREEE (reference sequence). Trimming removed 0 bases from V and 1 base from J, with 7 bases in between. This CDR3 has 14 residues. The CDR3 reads CASSLGQGQETQYF. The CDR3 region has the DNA TGTGCCAGCAGCTTGGGGCAGGGCCAAGAGACCCAGTACTTC.

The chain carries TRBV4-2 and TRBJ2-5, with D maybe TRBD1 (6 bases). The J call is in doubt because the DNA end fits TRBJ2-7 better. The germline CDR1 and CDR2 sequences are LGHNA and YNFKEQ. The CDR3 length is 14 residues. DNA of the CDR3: TGTGCCAGCAGCGCCGGGACATCAGACTACGAGCAGTACTTC. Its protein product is CASSAGTSDYEQYF.

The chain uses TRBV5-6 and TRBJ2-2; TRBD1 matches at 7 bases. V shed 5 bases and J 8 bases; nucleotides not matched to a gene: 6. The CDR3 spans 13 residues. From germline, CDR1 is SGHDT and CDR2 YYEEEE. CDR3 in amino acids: CASRLGGSGELFF. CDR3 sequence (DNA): TGTGCCAGCAGGCTAGGGGGCAGTGGGGAGCTGTTTTTT.

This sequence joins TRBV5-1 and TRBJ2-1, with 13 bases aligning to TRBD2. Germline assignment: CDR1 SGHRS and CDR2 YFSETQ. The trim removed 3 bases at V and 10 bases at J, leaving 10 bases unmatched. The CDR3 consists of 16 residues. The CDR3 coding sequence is TGCGCCAGCAGCTCCTCCCGGACTAGCGGGAGTGGAGAGCAGTTCTTC. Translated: CASSSSRTSGSGEQFF. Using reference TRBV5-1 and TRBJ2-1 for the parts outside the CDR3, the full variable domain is KAGVTQTPRYLIKTRGQQVTLSCSPISGHRSVSWYQQTPGQGLQFLFEYFSETQRNKGNFPGRFSGRQFSNSRSEMNVSTLELGDSALYLCASSSSRTSGSGEQFFGPGTRLTVL.

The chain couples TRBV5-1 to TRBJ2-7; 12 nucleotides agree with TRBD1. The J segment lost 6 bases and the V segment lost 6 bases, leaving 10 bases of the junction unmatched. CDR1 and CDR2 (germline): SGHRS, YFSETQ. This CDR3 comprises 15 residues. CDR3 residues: CASTTGGTGGSEQYF. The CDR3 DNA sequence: TGCGCCAGCACCACGGGGGGGACAGGGGGCTCCGAGCAGTACTTC.